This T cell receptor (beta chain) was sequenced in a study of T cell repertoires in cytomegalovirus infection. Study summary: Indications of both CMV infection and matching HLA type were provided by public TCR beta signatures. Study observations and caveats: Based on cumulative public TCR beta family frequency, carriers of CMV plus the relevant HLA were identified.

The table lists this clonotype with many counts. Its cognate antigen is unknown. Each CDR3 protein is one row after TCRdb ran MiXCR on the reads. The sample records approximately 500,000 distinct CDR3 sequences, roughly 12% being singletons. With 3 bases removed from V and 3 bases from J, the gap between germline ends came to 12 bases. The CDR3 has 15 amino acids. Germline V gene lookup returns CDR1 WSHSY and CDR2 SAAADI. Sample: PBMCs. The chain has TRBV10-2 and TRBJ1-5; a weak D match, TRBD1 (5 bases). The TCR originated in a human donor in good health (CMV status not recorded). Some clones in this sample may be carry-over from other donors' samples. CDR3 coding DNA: TGCGCCAGCAGTGACCCAGGGAGCCCCAATCAGCCCCAGCATTTT. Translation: CASSDPGSPNQPQHF.